The clone carrying this TCR beta chain has only a few counts. This entry is derived from a study of CD8 T cells in Susac syndrome. Reverse transcription of roughly 0.5 to 1 ug RNA was performed with random hexamers. TCRdb independently ran MiXCR on the immunoSEQ multiplex PCR reads; one entry per CDR3 protein. The repertoire holds 75,000 to 80,000 distinct CDR3 sequences, with 94% as singletons. This CDR3 region has 14 residues. Germline CDR1 reads DFQATT; CDR2 reads SNEGSKA (reference sequence). With 6 bases removed from V and 0 bases from J, the gap between germline ends came to 15 bases. This TCR was sampled from a human donor with Susac syndrome. Sample: CD8+ T cells from PBMCs. V is TRBV20-1 and J is TRBJ2-7; D remains unclear. Written as DNA, the CDR3 is TGCAGTGCCCTAGGGCCCCGGACCTCCTACGAGCAGTACTTC. This codes for CSALGPRTSYEQYF.